The next 15 T cell receptor beta chains were all read from a single sample in a study of T cell responses to AZD1222 COVID-19 vaccine. Clones were sequenced by immunoSEQ multiplex PCR, and TCRdb holds only the in-frame ones, with some missing. Counted here are roughly 130,000 clones, about 91% occurring once; the ten biggest clones make up approximately 1.7%. Sequenced here: peripheral blood, sampled on day 0 of AZD1222 vaccination. These TCRs come from an adult in good health.

V is TRBV3-1 (or the pseudogene TRBV3-2) and J is TRBJ1-2, with 9 bases identical to TRBD1. CDR1 and CDR2 (germline): LGHDT, YNNKEL (reference sequence). This CDR3 is 15 amino acids long. V lost 3 bases to trimming and J lost 5 bases; unmatched junction nucleotides: 7. CDR3 DNA sequence: TGTGCCAGCAGCCACCGACAGGGGGTAGGGTATGGCTACACCTTC. Translation: CASSHRQGVGYGYTF.

Only one count was recorded for this clone. The chain links TRBV5-1 to TRBJ2-1; possibly TRBD2 for D (6 bases). Trimming shortened V by 2 bases and J by 5 bases, and 8 bases separated the two germline ends. There are 13 residues in the CDR3. Germline V lookup: CDR1 SGHRS, CDR2 YFSETQ. The CDR3 DNA reads TGCGCCAGCAGCTTTGGCGGGAACAATGAGCAGTTCTTC. Translating gives CASSFGGNNEQFF.

The V call is TRBV5-8, the J call TRBJ2-1; D is tentatively TRBD1 or TRBD2 (5 bases each). Germline V gene sequence: CDR1 SGHTS, CDR2 YDEGEE. This CDR3 is 15 amino acids long. The germline V and J ends were trimmed by 3 bases and 3 bases, with 13 bases remaining between them. The CDR3 nucleotides read TGTGCCAGCAGCTACGGTGGGGGTCTCTACAATGAGCAGTTCTTC. It yields the protein CASSYGGGLYNEQFF. The full variable domain, with the rest looked up from reference TRBV5-8 and TRBJ2-1, is EAGVTQSPTHLIKTRGQQATLRCSPISGHTSVYWYQQALGLGLQFLLWYDEGEERNRGNFPPRFSGRQFPNYSSELNVNALELEDSALYLCASSYGGGLYNEQFFGPGTRLTVL.

The chain is built from TRBV5-1 and TRBJ1-2; tentatively, D is TRBD1 (5 bases). Germline V CDR1 and CDR2: SGHRS, YFSETQ. Deletions cut 4 bases from V and 0 bases from J, with 10 bases between. This CDR3 has 14 amino acids. CDR3 nucleotides: TGCGCCAGCAGCCTAATGACAGCTAACTATGGCTACACCTTC. This encodes CASSLMTANYGYTF. The full variable domain, with the rest looked up from reference TRBV5-1 and TRBJ1-2, is KAGVTQTPRYLIKTRGQQVTLSCSPISGHRSVSWYQQTPGQGLQFLFEYFSETQRNKGNFPGRFSGRQFSNSRSEMNVSTLELGDSALYLCASSLMTANYGYTFGSGTRLTVV.

This sequence joins TRBV28 and TRBJ1-1; TRBD1 might be the D (5 bases). Trimming stripped 6 bases from V and 4 bases from J, with 12 bases between. CDR1 is MDHEN and CDR2 is SYDVKM in the germline V gene. This CDR3 comprises 13 residues. The CDR3 reads CASRGQDSTEAFF. In DNA form, the CDR3 reads TGTGCCAGCAGGGGGCAGGATAGCACTGAAGCTTTCTTT. The entire variable domain, with the rest obtained from reference TRBV28 and TRBJ1-1, is as follows: DVKVTQSSRYLVKRTGEKVFLECVQDMDHENMFWYRQDPGLGLRLIYFSYDVKMKEKGDIPEGYSVSREKKERFSLILESASTNQTSMYLCASRGQDSTEAFFGQGTRLTVV.

The chain employs TRBV6-6 and TRBJ1-1; possible D gene TRBD1, 6 bases. There are 13 residues in the CDR3. Trimming cost V 6 bases and J 5 bases, with 13 bases left between them. CDR1 and CDR2 (germline): MNHNY, SVGAGI (reference sequence). DNA of the CDR3: TGTGCCAGCAGCCCCCAGGGGACTACTGAAGCTTTCTTT. Its protein product is CASSPQGTTEAFF.

The rearrangement links TRBV7-2 to TRBJ1-5; TRBD1 aligns across 8 bases. CDR1 SGHTA and CDR2 FQGNSA come from the germline V gene. V was pared by 3 bases and J by 5 bases, with 6 bases of the junction left unmatched. This CDR3 is 15 amino acids long. This CDR3 reads CASSLGGTGYQPQHF. The CDR3 DNA reads as TGTGCCAGCAGCTTGGGGGGGACAGGTTATCAGCCCCAGCATTTT.

CDR3 in amino acids: CASSSYLAGGGDTQYF. The CDR3 coding sequence is TGTGCCAGCAGTTCATATCTAGCGGGGGGCGGAGATACGCAGTATTTT. The chain recombines TRBV6-5 with TRBJ2-3; the match to TRBD2 covers 11 bases. V shed 4 bases and J 5 bases; nucleotides not matched to a gene: 8. Germline V CDR1 and CDR2: MNHEY, SVGAGI. The CDR3 totals 16 residues.

The chain links TRBV19 to TRBJ1-3, with D unclear. V lost 5 bases and J lost 4, with 9 bases in between. The CDR3 consists of 13 residues. Germline V lookup: CDR1 LNHDA, CDR2 SQIVND (reference sequence). DNA for the CDR3: TGTGCCAGTAGTGAGGAGATAGGAAACACCATATATTTT. This gives the protein CASSEEIGNTIYF.

This rearrangement joins TRBV6-5 to TRBJ1-2, with 8 bases matching TRBD1. Per the germline V gene, CDR1 is MNHEY and CDR2 is SVGAGI. This CDR3 is built from 15 residues. With V trimmed by 8 bases and J by 5 bases, 13 bases remained unmatched. For the CDR3, the DNA is TGTGCCAGCTTCCACGGGGACAGGTTTTCATATGGCTACACCTTC. Its protein product is CASFHGDRFSYGYTF.

The chain uses TRBV18 and TRBJ1-1; D not certain. Germline values: CDR1 KGHSH, CDR2 LQKENI. Trimming pared 3 bases from V and 1 base from J, leaving 9 bases between. The CDR3 totals 14 residues. As DNA, the CDR3 is TGTGCCAGCTCACCTACGACCACGAACACTGAAGCTTTCTTT. The encoded protein is CASSPTTTNTEAFF.

This chain uses TRBV6-5 with TRBJ1-2, with 8 nucleotides matching TRBD1. The germline CDR1 and CDR2 sequences are MNHEY and SVGAGI. With 5 bases clipped from V and 8 bases from J, the junction kept 7 bases outside the gene matches. The CDR3 extends over 13 amino acids. The CDR3 loop reads CASSRTGLDGYTF. The CDR3 region has the DNA TGTGCCAGCAGTCGGACAGGGTTGGACGGCTACACCTTC.

This clone was picked up one time. This rearrangement joins TRBV27 to TRBJ1-6, with D unresolved. The V and J ends lost 3 bases and 5 bases respectively, with 8 bases between them. The CDR3 covers 14 residues. Germline lookup yields CDR1 MNHEY and CDR2 SMNVEV (reference sequence). CDR3 coding DNA: TGTGCCAGCAGTTTCCACAGTCATAATTCACCCCTCCACTTT. The encoded protein is CASSFHSHNSPLHF.

This chain's CDR3 is CSGKFNTEAFF. In DNA, the CDR3 is TGCAGTGGGAAATTCAACACTGAAGCTTTCTTT. The chain links TRBV20-1 to TRBJ1-1; no firm D call. Germline values: CDR1 DFQATT, CDR2 SNEGSKA (reference sequence). Trimming removed 7 bases at V and 2 bases at J, with 8 bases between. The CDR3 covers 11 residues.

The V and J genes are TRBV7-2 and TRBJ1-2, with D possibly TRBD1 on 5 matching bases. V lost 2 bases, J lost 2 bases, and 12 bases lay in between. CDR3 size: 15 residues. Germline V gene lookup returns CDR1 SGHTA and CDR2 FQGNSA. CDR3 loop: CASSLWQGLNYGYTF. The DNA for the CDR3 is TGTGCCAGCAGCTTATGGCAGGGCCTAAACTATGGCTACACCTTC.